The rows below give T cell receptor beta chains drawn from one sample of a study of prognosis after radiotherapy for stage I lung cancer. TCRdb independently ran MiXCR on the multiplex PCR reads; one entry per CDR3 protein. The repertoire holds around 19,000 distinct CDR3 sequences, with about 50% as singletons. Here the sequenced sample was PBMCs, taken before or after stereotactic body radiation therapy (not recorded which). These receptors were taken from a donor over 45 with non-small cell lung cancer. Each CDR3 is given with its conserved first and last residue. The order of the fields is J gene, clone size, V gene, D gene, CDR3 protein, CDR3 DNA. The D gene is left open where the match is weak. Size values are once, few and many counts, or a class for expanded clones, and some rows have none.

TRBJ1-5 | many | TRBV27 | - | CASSWGGVGNQPQHF | TGTGCCAGCAGTTGGGGAGGGGTTGGCAATCAGCCCCAGCATTTT
TRBJ2-2 | - | TRBV7-3 | - | CASSLVSGELFF | TGTGCCAGCAGCTTGGTTTCCGGGGAGCTGTTTTTT
TRBJ1-2 | - | TRBV12-3/TRBV12-4 | TRBD1 | CASSRTGDEGYTF | TGTGCCAGCAGTAGAACAGGGGATGAGGGCTACACCTTC
TRBJ1-3 | medium-sized | TRBV19 | - | CASSIGGPGNTIYF | TGTGCCAGTAGTATCGGCGGCCCGGGAAACACCATATATTTT
TRBJ2-5 | many | TRBV6-2/TRBV6-3 | - | CASSYSRTRSETQYF | TGTGCCAGCAGTTACTCTAGGACCAGGTCGGAGACCCAGTACTTC
TRBJ2-3 | once | TRBV20-1 | TRBD1 | CSASLTAQGATDTQYF | TGCAGTGCTAGCCTGACCGCGCAGGGGGCCACAGATACGCAGTATTTT
TRBJ2-7 | - | TRBV30 | - | CAGGHNSYEQYF | TGTGCCGGCGGACATAATTCCTACGAGCAGTACTTC
TRBJ2-3 | - | TRBV28 | - | CASGEFGTDTQYF | TGTGCCAGCGGCGAATTTGGCACAGATACGCAGTATTTT
TRBJ2-7 | - | TRBV12-3/TRBV12-4 | - | CASSLWGPHEQYF | TGTGCCAGCAGTTTATGGGGGCCCCACGAGCAGTACTTC
TRBJ2-1 | medium-sized | TRBV27 | - | CASRYRFNEQFF | TGTGCCTCTAGGTACAGATTCAATGAGCAGTTCTTC
TRBJ2-2 | many | TRBV3-1 | TRBD2 | CASSPRGLAGEEGGELFF | TGTGCCAGCAGCCCCCGAGGACTAGCGGGAGAAGAAGGCGGGGAGCTGTTTTTT
TRBJ1-2 | - | TRBV5-1 | TRBD1 | CASSLGQGNYGYTF | TGTGCCAGCAGCCTGGGACAGGGGAACTATGGCTACACCTTC
TRBJ2-5 | medium-sized | TRBV7-3 | - | CASSLGSGGRETQYF | TGTGCCAGCAGCTTAGGGAGCGGAGGGCGGGAGACCCAGTACTTC
TRBJ2-2 | - | TRBV7-2 | - | CASSLAGLNTGELFF | TGTGCCAGCAGCTTAGCAGGGTTGAACACCGGGGAGCTGTTTTTT
TRBJ2-5 | many | TRBV6-5 | - | CASSYDTGRETQYF | TGTGCCAGCAGTTATGATACAGGGAGAGAGACCCAGTACTTC
TRBJ1-3 | few | TRBV6-2/TRBV6-3 | - | CASILVSSVGWACRSSGNTIYF | TGTGCCAGCATCCTCGTTAGTAGTGTAGGGTGGGCATGCCGAAGCTCTGGAAACACCATATATTTT
TRBJ1-6 | large | TRBV30 | - | CAWRGQSNNSPLHF | TGTGCCTGGAGGGGACAATCAAATAATTCACCCCTCCACTTT
TRBJ2-2 | - | TRBV6-2/TRBV6-3 | - | CASSDWSTGELFF | TGTGCCAGCAGTGACTGGAGCACCGGGGAGCTGTTTTTT
TRBJ2-1 | many | TRBV29-1 | - | CNPGNEQFF | TGCAACCCGGGAAATGAGCAGTTCTTC
TRBJ1-5 | many | TRBV12-5 | - | CASGLDGTGSNQPQHF | TGTGCTAGTGGTTTGGACGGGACGGGTAGCAATCAGCCCCAGCATTTT
TRBJ2-1 | - | TRBV12-3/TRBV12-4 | TRBD2 | CASIPGRLAGLSSYNEQFF | TGTGCCAGCATCCCCGGTAGACTAGCGGGACTAAGCTCCTACAATGAGCAGTTCTTC
TRBJ1-2 | - | TRBV19 | TRBD1 | CASKVDRDSGGYTF | TGTGCCAGTAAGGTCGACAGGGATTCAGGAGGCTACACTTTC
TRBJ2-6 | - | TRBV6-2/TRBV6-3 | - | CASSEGFSGANVLTF | TGTGCCAGCAGTGAAGGGTTCTCTGGGGCCAACGTCCTGACTTTC
TRBJ1-2 | once | TRBV7-9 | - | CASSLGGSELYGYTF | TGTGCCAGCAGCTTAGGAGGGTCGGAACTCTATGGCTACACCTTC